Listed here is a single TCR beta chain. Its specific antigen is unknown. No much larger clonotype is one base removed from it; base qualities were not supplied. This entry is derived from a study of CD8 T cells in Susac syndrome (dated by TCRdb to between 2019 and 2020). With respect to the entire study: Repertoire sequencing was used to test whether CD8+ T cell activation and differentiation in Susac syndrome was antigen driven. The study compared CD8+ T cell repertoire clonality among over ten healthy donors, about 14 Susac syndrome patients and fewer than 19 multiple sclerosis patients. Results and caveats for the whole study, not just this receptor: The number of individuals in the TCR sequencing and HLA analysis was acknowledged as relatively small.

From the cysteine up to the phenylalanine, the CDR3 has a length of 17 residues. The sequence is cut down to CDR3 DNA, 51 bases in frame from base 1. Trimmed from V: 6 bases; trimmed from J: 7 bases; junction bases lacking a gene match: 10. From the germline V gene, CDR1 is SNHLY and CDR2 is FYNNEI. RNA was extracted using the RNeasy kit, and about 0.45 to 1 ug of the RNA was reverse transcribed with random hexamers. The immunoSEQ multiplex PCR assay, covering 54 Vbeta and 13 Jbeta segments, was used to amplify TCR beta CDR3 regions. Bias from PCR amplification was corrected by using a synthetic template baseline for primer optimization and for computational correction. Per the original workflow: Reads were annotated to V, D and J genes according to IMGT and were analyzed with immunoSEQ Analyzer, with only productive sequences retained. To calculate clonality, Shannon entropy was normalized by log2 of the number of productive unique sequences and then subtracted from one. For each patient and control, public and private clones were evaluated within the 100 most prevalent clones. Clones were defined as Susac-specific when absent from the healthy and MS cohorts, from approximately 1,100 published viral clones and from other ImmuneACCESS disease sequences. Starting from the raw public reads, TCRdb applied fastp trimming at Q25, assembled clones with MiXCR and retained in-frame beta chains. CDR3 protein sequences are deduplicated, and each keeps its most common genes and DNA. The authors' filters were not applied to this entry. This sample has tens of thousands of distinct CDR3 sequences in its table, and 92% of those were observed once. The top ten clones comprise around 0.41% of the sample.

High-throughput TCR beta sequencing profiled peripheral blood CD8+ and CD4+ T cells from healthy donors, Susac syndrome patients and multiple sclerosis patients. Healthy donors were included as age- and sex-matched controls. CD8+ TEMRA cells were enriched by FACS, while bulk CD8+ and CD4+ T cells were purified by magnetic negative isolation. Blood was drawn into EDTA tubes, processed within 24 hours, and PBMCs were isolated by density gradient centrifugation. PBMCs destined for TCR sequencing were cryopreserved in liquid nitrogen and later thawed in a 37 °C water bath. The sorted or isolated CD4+, CD8+ and CD8+ TEMRA cells had a purity of 90% or higher.

The chain is encoded by TRBV2 joined to TRBJ2-1; TRBD2 agrees with 15 junctional bases. The source material was CD8+ T cells from PBMCs. The clonotype was recovered from a human donor in good health. The CDR3 sequence is CASRGAGGLAGGNEQFF. The DNA is TGTGCCAGCAGAGGAGCAGGGGGACTAGCGGGAGGTAATGAGCAGTTCTTC.